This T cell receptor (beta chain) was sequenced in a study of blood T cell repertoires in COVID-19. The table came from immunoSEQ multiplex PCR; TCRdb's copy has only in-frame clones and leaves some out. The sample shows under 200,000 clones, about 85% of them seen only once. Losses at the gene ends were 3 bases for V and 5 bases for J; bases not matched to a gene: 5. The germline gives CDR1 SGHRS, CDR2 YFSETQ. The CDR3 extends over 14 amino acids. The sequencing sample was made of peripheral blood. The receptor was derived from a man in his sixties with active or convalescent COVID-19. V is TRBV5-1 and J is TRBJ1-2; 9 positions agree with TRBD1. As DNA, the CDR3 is TGCGCCAGCAGCTCTGGGACAGGGACGTATGGCTACACCTTC. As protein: CASSSGTGTYGYTF.